Listed below are T cell receptor beta chains from one sample, sequenced in a study of post-analysis software for immune sequencing data. Each CDR3 protein is one row after TCRdb ran MiXCR on the PCR reads. Of roughly 200,000 distinct CDR3 sequences listed, approximately 29% were seen once; the top ten hold roughly 3.4%. The sequencing input was blood. The source is a girl aged 2-17 years with multiple sclerosis. CDR3s include the opening cysteine and the closing phenylalanine or tryptophan. D genes are given only for firm matches. Not every row has a clone size; where given, it reads once, few, many or a size class.

V gene	D gene	clone size	J gene	CDR3 protein	CDR3 DNA
TRBV12-3/TRBV12-4	NA	many	TRBJ1-2	CASSYTEVGGYTF	TGTGCCAGCAGTTATACAGAGGTTGGTGGCTACACCTTC
TRBV20-1	NA	NA	TRBJ2-5	CSATTQGETQYF	TGCAGTGCGACGACCCAGGGCGAGACCCAGTACTTC
TRBV20-1	TRBD1	many	TRBJ1-5	CSLMTGGGGNQPQHF	TGCAGCTTGATGACAGGGGGCGGCGGCAATCAGCCCCAGCATTTT
TRBV6-6	TRBD1	few	TRBJ1-1	CASSYQNRGNTEAFF	TGTGCCAGCAGTTACCAGAACAGGGGGAACACTGAAGCTTTCTTT
TRBV6-2/TRBV6-3	NA	few	TRBJ1-5	CASSSGRRENQPQHF	TGTGCCAGCAGTTCCGGGAGACGGGAGAATCAGCCCCAGCATTTT
TRBV7-2	TRBD1	many	TRBJ2-7	CASSLVGTGNYEQYF	TGTGCCAGCAGCTTAGTCGGGACAGGGAACTACGAGCAGTACTTC
TRBV3-1	NA	many	TRBJ2-7	CASKGGDEQYF	TGTGCCAGCAAAGGGGGAGACGAGCAGTACTTC
TRBV10-2	NA	NA	TRBJ2-1	CASSEVGLHLYNEQFF	TGCGCCAGCAGTGAAGTGGGGCTCCACCTCTACAATGAGCAGTTCTTC
TRBV13	TRBD2	NA	TRBJ2-2	CASSYSGGAVAGELFF	TGTGCCAGCAGCTATAGCGGGGGGGCCGTGGCCGGGGAGCTGTTTTTT
TRBV6-2/TRBV6-3	TRBD2	NA	TRBJ2-3	CASGRLAGGSTDTQYF	TGTGCCAGCGGCCGACTAGCGGGGGGAAGCACAGATACGCAGTATTTT
TRBV5-1	TRBD2	few	TRBJ2-5	CASSQGAGQETQYF	TGCGCCAGCAGCCAGGGAGCGGGGCAAGAGACCCAGTACTTC
TRBV28	TRBD1	few	TRBJ1-2	CASSPGDRGFYGYTF	TGTGCCAGCAGTCCTGGGGACAGAGGCTTCTATGGCTACACCTTC
TRBV28	TRBD1	many	TRBJ2-7	CASSSPGTGFSYEQYF	TGTGCCAGCAGTTCGCCCGGGACAGGGTTTTCCTACGAGCAGTACTTC
TRBV9	NA	NA	TRBJ2-5	CASSGHGMEYNEQYF	TGTGCCAGCAGTGGACATGGGATGGAGTACAATGAGCAGTACTTC
TRBV6-5	NA	few	TRBJ2-1	CASSYRKNNEQFF	TGTGCCAGCAGTTACCGGAAAAACAATGAGCAGTTCTTC
TRBV5-1	TRBD1	few	TRBJ1-6	CASSEGQGNSPLHF	TGCGCCAGCAGCGAGGGACAGGGAAATTCACCCCTCCACTTT
TRBV12-3/TRBV12-4	TRBD1	few	TRBJ2-3	CASSAGTGNTDTQYF	TGTGCCAGCAGTGCCGGGACAGGCAACACAGATACGCAGTATTTT
TRBV4-2	NA	few	TRBJ2-2	CASSHDVAGELFF	TGTGCCAGCAGCCACGATGTGGCCGGGGAGCTGTTTTTT
TRBV3-1	TRBD1	few	TRBJ2-1	CASSQVFRDRRYNEQFF	TGTGCCAGCAGCCAAGTCTTTAGGGACAGGAGATACAATGAGCAGTTCTTC
TRBV5-1	TRBD2	few	TRBJ2-2	CASRGGSMWTGELFF	TGCGCCAGCAGGGGCGGGAGCATGTGGACCGGGGAGCTGTTTTTT
TRBV6-1	NA	few	TRBJ2-3	CASREGGSTDTQYF	TGTGCCAGCAGGGAGGGGGGAAGCACAGATACGCAGTATTTT
TRBV4-1	TRBD2	few	TRBJ2-1	CASRGTSGHNEQFF	TGCGCCAGCAGGGGGACTAGCGGGCACAATGAGCAGTTCTTC
TRBV2	NA	NA	TRBJ1-2	CASRIEGYNYGYTF	TGTGCCAGCAGAATAGAGGGATATAACTATGGCTACACCTTC
TRBV20-1	NA	few	TRBJ1-5	CSARAPEGGHPQHF	TGCAGTGCTAGAGCGCCTGAGGGGGGCCACCCCCAGCATTTT
TRBV14	TRBD1	NA	TRBJ1-2	CASSQVRQGGGYTF	TGTGCCAGCAGCCAAGTGCGACAGGGCGGCGGCTACACCTTC
TRBV18	NA	few	TRBJ2-1	CASSPRQAYNEQFF	TGTGCCAGCTCACCCCGACAGGCCTACAATGAGCAGTTCTTC
TRBV5-1	NA	NA	TRBJ1-1	CASSTRGGQGTEAFF	TGCGCCAGCAGCACCCGCGGGGGGCAGGGCACTGAAGCTTTCTTT
TRBV14	NA	NA	TRBJ1-1	CASSPRPGKGLGNPNTEAFF	TGTGCCAGCAGCCCAAGACCCGGGAAAGGGTTGGGTAACCCGAACACTGAAGCTTTCTTT
TRBV20-1	TRBD2	many	TRBJ2-7	CSAFPRTSGRGEQYF	TGCAGTGCTTTCCCGAGGACTAGCGGGAGGGGCGAGCAGTACTTC
TRBV5-1	NA	few	TRBJ1-4	CASSPVPVSERKLFF	TGCGCCAGCAGCCCGGTACCCGTAAGTGAAAGGAAACTGTTTTTT
TRBV12-3/TRBV12-4	NA	few	TRBJ1-1	CASSLRELNTEAFF	TGTGCCAGCAGTTTACGAGAGTTGAACACTGAAGCTTTCTTT
TRBV19	NA	NA	TRBJ1-5	CASSGTVRSNQPQHF	TGTGCCAGTAGTGGGACCGTACGAAGCAATCAGCCCCAGCATTTT
TRBV6-2/TRBV6-3	NA	few	TRBJ2-2	CASKPTGNTGELFF	TGTGCCAGCAAACCAACAGGGAACACCGGGGAGCTGTTTTTT
TRBV4-2	NA	NA	TRBJ2-2	CASSQAPSVNTGELFF	TGTGCCAGCAGCCAAGCTCCTAGCGTGAACACCGGGGAGCTGTTTTTT
TRBV5-1	NA	many	TRBJ1-1	CASSLSENTEAFF	TGCGCCAGCAGCTTGAGCGAGAACACTGAAGCTTTCTTT
TRBV18	NA	NA	TRBJ1-2	CTSSPMGDGGYTF	TGTACCAGCTCACCAATGGGGGATGGTGGCTACACCTTC
TRBV7-3	NA	NA	TRBJ2-3	CASSSRAGGTDTQYF	TGTGCCAGCAGCTCTCGGGCAGGGGGCACAGATACGCAGTATTTT
TRBV7-9	NA	many	TRBJ2-5	CASSLAPGETQYF	TGTGCCAGCAGCTTAGCTCCAGGGGAGACCCAGTACTTC
TRBV9	NA	many	TRBJ2-7	CASSVGHGSYEQYF	TGTGCCAGCAGCGTAGGTCACGGATCCTACGAGCAGTACTTC
TRBV5-1	TRBD2	many	TRBJ2-1	CASSLGLTGGGDEQFF	TGCGCCAGCAGCTTGGGTCTTACCGGCGGGGGGGATGAGCAGTTCTTC
TRBV4-1	NA	many	TRBJ2-1	CASSQEFGSPQEQFF	TGCGCCAGCAGCCAAGAATTCGGGAGCCCCCAGGAGCAGTTCTTC
TRBV7-2	TRBD2	NA	TRBJ2-4	CVSRGRTSGLGDIQYF	TGTGTCAGCAGGGGACGGACTAGCGGTTTGGGGGACATTCAGTACTTC
TRBV29-1	TRBD1	NA	TRBJ2-7	CSGGTGEAEQYF	TGCAGCGGGGGGACAGGGGAGGCCGAGCAGTACTTC
TRBV7-9	TRBD2	once	TRBJ2-5	CASSLGLAGATEQYF	TGTGCCAGCAGCTTAGGACTAGCGGGGGCAACTGAGCAGTACTTC
TRBV29-1	NA	many	TRBJ2-7	CSVGSALWEQYF	TGCAGCGTGGGGTCGGCCCTTTGGGAGCAGTACTTC
TRBV28	NA	NA	TRBJ1-1	CASSLAGRTEAFF	TGTGCCAGCAGTTTGGCCGGACGAACTGAAGCTTTCTTT
TRBV6-2/TRBV6-3	TRBD1	NA	TRBJ2-2	CASSYYMTGGDTGELFF	TGTGCCAGCAGTTACTACATGACAGGGGGCGACACCGGGGAGCTGTTTTTT
TRBV6-4	NA	few	TRBJ2-2	CASRQARTGELFF	TGTGCCAGCAGGCAGGCCCGCACCGGGGAGCTGTTTTTT
TRBV29-1	TRBD1	many	TRBJ2-7	CSVAATGVSYEQYF	TGCAGCGTAGCTGCGACAGGGGTTTCCTACGAGCAGTACTTC
TRBV15	NA	NA	TRBJ2-7	CATSRGTGPYEQYF	TGTGCCACCAGCAGAGGTACGGGACCCTACGAGCAGTACTTC
TRBV20-1	TRBD1	few	TRBJ1-1	CSARGQLNTEAFF	TGCAGTGCTAGGGGACAGTTGAACACTGAAGCTTTCTTT
TRBV28	NA	once	TRBJ1-5	CASSLQGGTPGRPQHF	TGTGCCAGCAGTCTACAGGGAGGAACCCCAGGTCGGCCCCAGCATTTT
TRBV2	NA	NA	TRBJ1-1	CATQGGEFTEAFF	TGTGCCACACAGGGAGGTGAATTCACTGAAGCTTTCTTT
TRBV15	NA	many	TRBJ2-5	CATSAGQFRGTETQYF	TGTGCCACCAGCGCGGGGCAATTTCGGGGGACAGAGACCCAGTACTTC